Listed below are T cell receptor beta chains from one sample, sequenced in a study of cytomegalovirus exposure and HLA in healthy donors. Here immunoSEQ multiplex PCR was the method, and the copy in TCRdb shows in-frame clones only, minus some. Of almost 80,000 clones listed, less than 80% are singletons. Material for sequencing was PBMCs. The receptors originated from a woman between 50 and 59 years old in good health and CMV-seropositive. Each CDR3 is given with its conserved first and last residue. The order of the fields is V gene, J gene, clone size, D gene, CDR3 DNA, CDR3 protein. The D gene is left open where the match is weak. Not all rows give a size; the values are once, few, many and, for expanded clones, a class.

v_gene: TRBV13; j_gene: TRBJ1-2; abundance: NA; d_gene: TRBD1; CDR3nt: TGTGCCAGCAGGGGACAGGGACGAAGTGGCTACACCTTC; CDR3aa: CASRGQGRSGYTF
v_gene: TRBV5-1; j_gene: TRBJ2-3; abundance: once; d_gene: TRBD2; CDR3nt: TGCGCCAGCAGCTTCGTGGGCCTAGCGGGGGGGCGGGGAGATACGCAGTATTTT; CDR3aa: CASSFVGLAGGRGDTQYF
v_gene: TRBV7-2; j_gene: TRBJ1-2; abundance: NA; d_gene: TRBD1; CDR3nt: TGTGCCAGCAGCTTGGGACAGGCGAGATCCTATGGCTACACCTTC; CDR3aa: CASSLGQARSYGYTF
v_gene: TRBV19; j_gene: TRBJ2-1; abundance: NA; d_gene: NA; CDR3nt: TGTGCCAGTACCGGGAGAGGAGTTCGGAATGAGCAGTTCTTC; CDR3aa: CASTGRGVRNEQFF
v_gene: TRBV19; j_gene: TRBJ1-5; abundance: NA; d_gene: TRBD1; CDR3nt: TGTGCCACCGGGACAGGCTTTAATCAGCCCCAGCATTTT; CDR3aa: CATGTGFNQPQHF
v_gene: TRBV11-2; j_gene: TRBJ2-1; abundance: NA; d_gene: NA; CDR3nt: TGTGCCAGCAGCACCTTCGGAAAGGGGTGGCCCTACAATGAGCAGTTCTTC; CDR3aa: CASSTFGKGWPYNEQFF
v_gene: TRBV5-7; j_gene: TRBJ1-1; abundance: NA; d_gene: NA; CDR3nt: TGTGCCAGCAGCTTTAGTGCACAGCGGGAAGCTTTCTTT; CDR3aa: CASSFSAQREAFF
v_gene: TRBV6-5; j_gene: TRBJ1-2; abundance: NA; d_gene: NA; CDR3nt: TGTGCCAGCAGTTCCCCTAGGAATGCGGGAGGCGGCTACACCTTC; CDR3aa: CASSSPRNAGGGYTF
v_gene: TRBV28; j_gene: TRBJ1-5; abundance: NA; d_gene: TRBD1; CDR3nt: TGTGCCAGCAGTTCAGTCAGAGGACAGGGCCAGCCCCAGCATTTT; CDR3aa: CASSSVRGQGQPQHF
v_gene: TRBV7-6; j_gene: TRBJ2-2; abundance: NA; d_gene: TRBD1; CDR3nt: TGTGCCAGCAGCACCTGGGGACAGGCCTTGGCCGGGGAGCTGTTTTTT; CDR3aa: CASSTWGQALAGELFF
v_gene: TRBV2; j_gene: TRBJ1-2; abundance: NA; d_gene: NA; CDR3nt: TGTGCCAGCAGTGAAGGGGCTGGCTACACCTTC; CDR3aa: CASSEGAGYTF
v_gene: TRBV27; j_gene: TRBJ1-4; abundance: NA; d_gene: NA; CDR3nt: TGTGCCAGCAGCGAAAGCGGAACTAATGAAAAACTGTTTTTT; CDR3aa: CASSESGTNEKLFF
v_gene: TRBV18; j_gene: TRBJ2-1; abundance: NA; d_gene: NA; CDR3nt: TGTGCCAGCTCACCAAACTCCGTCGATGAGCAGTTCTTC; CDR3aa: CASSPNSVDEQFF
v_gene: TRBV19; j_gene: TRBJ1-5; abundance: NA; d_gene: TRBD1; CDR3nt: TGTGCCAGTAGTATAGGGGACAGTGGCTTTGAGCCCCAGCATTTT; CDR3aa: CASSIGDSGFEPQHF
v_gene: TRBV5-1; j_gene: TRBJ1-2; abundance: NA; d_gene: TRBD1; CDR3nt: TGCGCCAGCAGGACAGGGAACTATGGCTACACCTTC; CDR3aa: CASRTGNYGYTF
v_gene: TRBV4-2; j_gene: TRBJ1-5; abundance: NA; d_gene: NA; CDR3nt: TGTGCCAGCAGCCAGACGGGGACCACGGGAGGCAATCAGCCCCAGCATTTT; CDR3aa: CASSQTGTTGGNQPQHF
v_gene: TRBV2; j_gene: TRBJ2-3; abundance: NA; d_gene: NA; CDR3nt: TGTGCCAGCACAGATTGGGATACGCAGTATTTT; CDR3aa: CASTDWDTQYF
v_gene: TRBV6-1; j_gene: TRBJ2-1; abundance: NA; d_gene: TRBD1; CDR3nt: TGTGCCAGCAGTGACGACCGACAGGGTTTGAATGAGCAGTTCTTC; CDR3aa: CASSDDRQGLNEQFF
v_gene: TRBV6-5; j_gene: TRBJ2-5; abundance: NA; d_gene: NA; CDR3nt: TGTGCCATCGGGCAAGAGACCCAGTACTTC; CDR3aa: CAIGQETQYF
v_gene: TRBV7-7; j_gene: TRBJ2-5; abundance: NA; d_gene: NA; CDR3nt: TGTGCTAGCAGCTCGCGATGGGAGGAGACCCAGTACTTC; CDR3aa: CASSSRWEETQYF
v_gene: TRBV7-2; j_gene: TRBJ1-4; abundance: few; d_gene: NA; CDR3nt: TGTGCCAGCAGCTTGACACAGGGTTCCAATGAAAAACTGTTTTTT; CDR3aa: CASSLTQGSNEKLFF
v_gene: TRBV6-6; j_gene: TRBJ1-2; abundance: NA; d_gene: NA; CDR3nt: TGTGCCAGCAGGGATTCAAGCGTAAGCTACACCTTC; CDR3aa: CASRDSSVSYTF
v_gene: TRBV5-1; j_gene: TRBJ2-3; abundance: few; d_gene: TRBD2; CDR3nt: TGCGCCAGCAGCTTGGGGCTAGCGGGGGGTAGCACAGATACGCAGTATTTT; CDR3aa: CASSLGLAGGSTDTQYF